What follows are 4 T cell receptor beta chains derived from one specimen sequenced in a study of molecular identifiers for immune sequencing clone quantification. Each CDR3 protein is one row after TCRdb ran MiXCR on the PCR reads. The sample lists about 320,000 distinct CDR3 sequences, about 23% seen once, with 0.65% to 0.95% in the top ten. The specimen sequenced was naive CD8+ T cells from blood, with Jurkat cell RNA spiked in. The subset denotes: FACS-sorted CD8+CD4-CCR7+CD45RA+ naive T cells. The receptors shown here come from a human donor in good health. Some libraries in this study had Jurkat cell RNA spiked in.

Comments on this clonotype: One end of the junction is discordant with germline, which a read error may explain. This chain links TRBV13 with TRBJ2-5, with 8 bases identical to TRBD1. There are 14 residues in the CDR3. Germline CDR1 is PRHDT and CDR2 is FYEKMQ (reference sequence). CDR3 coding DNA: TGTGCCAGCAGCTTAGTGGACAGGGAAGAGCCCCAGTACTTC. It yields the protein CASSLVDREEPQYF.

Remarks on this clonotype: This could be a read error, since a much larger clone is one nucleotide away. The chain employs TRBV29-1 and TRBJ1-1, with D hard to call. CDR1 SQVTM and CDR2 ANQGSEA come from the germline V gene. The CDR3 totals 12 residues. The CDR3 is CSVREGPTEAVF. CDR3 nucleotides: TGCAGCGTTCGTGAGGGTCCCACTGAAGCTGTCTTT.

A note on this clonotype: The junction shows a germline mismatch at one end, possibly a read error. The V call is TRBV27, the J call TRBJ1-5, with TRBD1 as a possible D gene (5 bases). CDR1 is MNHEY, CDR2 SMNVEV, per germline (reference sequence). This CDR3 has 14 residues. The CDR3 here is CACSPRGYNQPQHF. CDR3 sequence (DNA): TGTGCCTGCAGTCCACGGGGGTACAATCAGCCCCAGCATTTT.

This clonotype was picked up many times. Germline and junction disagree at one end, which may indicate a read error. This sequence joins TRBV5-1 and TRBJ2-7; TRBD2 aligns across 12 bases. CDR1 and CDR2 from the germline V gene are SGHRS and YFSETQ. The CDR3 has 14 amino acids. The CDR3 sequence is CASSLAGGTYEQYF. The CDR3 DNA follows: TGTGCCAGCAGTCTAGCGGGAGGGACCTACGAGCAGTACTTC.